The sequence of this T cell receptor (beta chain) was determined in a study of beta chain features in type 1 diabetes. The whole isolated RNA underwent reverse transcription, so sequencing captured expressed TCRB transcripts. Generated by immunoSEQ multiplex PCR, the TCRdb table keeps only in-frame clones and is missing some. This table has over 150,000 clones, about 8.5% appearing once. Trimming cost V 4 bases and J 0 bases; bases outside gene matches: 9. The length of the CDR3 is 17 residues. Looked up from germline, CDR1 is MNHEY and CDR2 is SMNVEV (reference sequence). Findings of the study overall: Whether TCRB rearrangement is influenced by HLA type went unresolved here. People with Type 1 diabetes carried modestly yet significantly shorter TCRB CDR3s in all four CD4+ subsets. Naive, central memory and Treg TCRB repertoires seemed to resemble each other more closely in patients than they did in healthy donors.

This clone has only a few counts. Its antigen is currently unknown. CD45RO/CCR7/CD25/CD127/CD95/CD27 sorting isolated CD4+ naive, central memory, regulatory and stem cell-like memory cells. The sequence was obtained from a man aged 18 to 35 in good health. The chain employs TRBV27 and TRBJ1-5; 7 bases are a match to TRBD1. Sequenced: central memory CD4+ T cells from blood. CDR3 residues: CASSSIHNRGSNQPQHF. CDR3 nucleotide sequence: TGTGCCAGCAGTTCGATTCATAACAGGGGTAGCAATCAGCCCCAGCATTTT.